The 9 T cell receptor beta chains below were found in one sample sequenced in a study of PD-L1 blockade in urothelial cancer (dated by TCRdb to 2016 to 2017). Libraries were constructed by the immunoSEQ multiplex PCR assay. TCRdb re-hosts the immuneACCESS table, in-frame sequences only. Its copies lack some clones; in the studies checked, an unresolved V gene accounts for under half of them, and the cause for the rest is not known. This sample is represented by tens of thousands of clones; around 85% of them were singletons. The leading ten clones occupy roughly 15% of the sample. The time point label on this specimen signifies: pretreatment peripheral blood. Sequenced here: PBMCs, sampled around atezolizumab (anti-PD-L1) treatment. These receptor sequences come from a woman aged 55-70 years with urothelial cancer.

This clone was detected only a few times. V is TRBV28 and J is TRBJ2-5; 9 bases are shared with TRBD1. Germline trimming cut 1 base from V and 2 bases from J; bases unmatched to any gene: 8. CDR3 length: 17 residues. Germline-derived CDR1 and CDR2 are MDHEN and SYDVKM. Here the CDR3 reads CASSLLSDRGGQETQYF. CDR3 DNA sequence: TGTGCCAGCAGTTTATTATCGGACAGGGGTGGGCAAGAGACCCAGTACTTC.

The DNA for the CDR3 is TGTGCCAGCAGTTTACTGCCCGGGACAGGGCTTGAAAAACTGTTTTTT. Its translation is CASSLLPGTGLEKLFF. The chain couples TRBV28 to TRBJ1-4, with 9 positions matching TRBD1. CDR1 and CDR2 (germline): MDHEN, SYDVKM. This CDR3 region has 16 residues. Losses at the gene ends were 2 bases for V and 7 bases for J; bases not matched to a gene: 8. Combining the CDR3 with reference TRBV28 and TRBJ1-4 gives the whole variable domain DVKVTQSSRYLVKRTGEKVFLECVQDMDHENMFWYRQDPGLGLRLIYFSYDVKMKEKGDIPEGYSVSREKKERFSLILESASTNQTSMYLCASSLLPGTGLEKLFFGSGTQLSVL.

The chain links TRBV11-2 to TRBJ2-5; 8 bases agree with TRBD1. Looked up from germline, CDR1 is SGHAT and CDR2 is FQNNGV. The CDR3 totals 14 residues. V gave up 4 bases and J gave up 2 bases; unmatched junction bases: 3. The CDR3: CASSSDRGQETQYF. The CDR3 DNA sequence: TGTGCCAGCAGCTCTGACAGGGGTCAAGAGACCCAGTACTTC.

The gene calls are TRBV5-6 and TRBJ1-2, with a tentative D call TRBD1 (6 bases). V was cut by 5 bases and J by 6 bases, with 14 bases left in between. Germline lookup yields CDR1 SGHDT and CDR2 YYEEEE. The CDR3 covers 13 residues. CDR3 region: CASRYRDIHGYTF. CDR3 sequence (DNA): TGTGCCAGCAGGTACAGGGACATCCATGGCTACACCTTC.

The chain links TRBV11-3 to TRBJ2-7; 10 bases fit TRBD2. The CDR3 loop spans 13 amino acids. J was trimmed by 7 bases and V by 4 bases; bases with no gene match: 4. From germline, CDR1 is SGHNT and CDR2 YENEEA. CDR3 loop: CASSWSGRGEQYF. The CDR3 nucleotides are TGTGCCAGCAGCTGGAGCGGGAGGGGTGAGCAGTACTTC.

This sequence joins TRBV19 and TRBJ1-5; D unclear. The germline V gene has CDR1 LNHDA and CDR2 SQIVND (reference sequence). Trimming took off 6 bases at V and 5 bases at J, with 11 bases between the two ends. CDR3 length: 13 residues. For the CDR3, the DNA is TGTGCCAGTAGATGGTCAGGTGATCAGCCCCAGCATTTT. Amino acids: CASRWSGDQPQHF.

This sequence joins TRBV21-1 and TRBJ1-1; no check of the table's D call, TRBD1, against the DNA was made. TRBV21-1 is classified as a pseudogene. The CDR3 has 20 residues. The CDR3 loop reads CASSIPAPRTDELMNTEAFF. Here the CDR3 DNA reads TGTGCCAGCAGCATCCCGGCCCCTCGGACAGACGAATTAATGAACACTGAAGCTTTCTTT.

The gene calls are TRBV4-1 and TRBJ1-2; 7 nucleotides align to TRBD1. Germline V CDR1 and CDR2: MGHRA, YSYEKL. With V trimmed by 4 bases and J by 4 bases, 3 bases remained unmatched. This CDR3 has 13 amino acids. The CDR3 DNA is TGCGCCAGCAGCCCAGACAGGGCCTATGGCTACACCTTC. This codes for CASSPDRAYGYTF.

This clone was seen only once. The chain links TRBV25-1 to TRBJ2-7; 8 bases are a match to TRBD2. Germline CDR1 reads MGHDK; CDR2 reads SYGVNS. The CDR3 totals 13 residues. Unmatched junction bases numbered 4, after V lost 4 bases and J lost 5 bases. The CDR3 sequence is CASSGLASDEQYF. The CDR3 DNA sequence: TGTGCCAGCAGTGGACTAGCGAGCGACGAGCAGTACTTC.